This TCR beta chain is from a study of T cell repertoires in cytomegalovirus infection. Looking at the study overall: Evidence of both CMV infection and a matching HLA type came from public TCR beta signatures. Findings of the study overall: Predominance within the ex vivo response was attributable to HLA-C-restricted CMV-specific TCR beta clonotypes. Summed frequency of public TCR beta families distinguished CMV carriers with the relevant HLA.

From the reads, TCRdb called clonotypes with MiXCR, one entry per CDR3 protein. The repertoire holds approximately 100,000 distinct CDR3 sequences, with roughly a quarter as singletons. On this clonotype itself: The antigen is unknown.

The germline gives CDR1 SGHTA, CDR2 FQGTGA. The CDR3 consists of 16 residues. J gave up 7 bases and V 4 bases, and 12 bases lay outside the gene matches. The V gene is TRBV7-3, the J gene TRBJ2-1, with TRBD2 matching over 8 bases. The sample taken for sequencing was CD8+ T cells from PBMCs. This receptor was taken from a human donor in good health (CMV status not recorded). Some clones in this sample may be carry-over from other donors' samples. The CDR3 loop reads CASSSVGGGAGNEQFF. The CDR3, as DNA: TGTGCCAGCAGCTCGGTCGGGGGGGGGGCAGGTAATGAGCAGTTCTTC.